Below, 25 T cell receptor beta chains from the same sample are listed, as sequenced in a study of blood T cell repertoires in COVID-19. Sequenced by immunoSEQ multiplex PCR; TCRdb stores in-frame clones only, minus some. The profile shows some 510,000 clones, approximately 87% of them singletons. Sequencing used PBMCs or T cells enriched from blood (not recorded which). These receptors came from a woman aged 40 to 50 who had recovered from COVID-19.

The chain recombines TRBV27 with TRBJ2-7; D is possibly TRBD1 (6 bases). CDR3 length equals 13 residues. CDR1 and CDR2 (germline): MNHEY, SMNVEV (reference sequence). The V and J ends lost 6 bases and 5 bases respectively, with 14 bases between them. This CDR3 reads CASRYTGRDEQYF. Here the CDR3 DNA reads TGTGCCAGCAGATATACAGGGCGAGACGAGCAGTACTTC.

The chain combines TRBV29-1 with TRBJ1-5, with TRBD1 as a possible D gene (5 bases). Trimming removed 6 bases from V and 9 bases from J, with 18 bases in between. Looked up from germline, CDR1 is SQVTM and CDR2 is ANQGSEA. The CDR3 consists of 13 residues. The CDR3 reads CSVLSAPRGPQHF. In nucleotides, the CDR3 is TGCAGCGTCCTATCGGCTCCAAGGGGGCCCCAGCATTTT.

This chain connects TRBV6-5 to TRBJ1-1; 7 nucleotides align to TRBD1. The V segment lost 4 bases and the J segment 7 bases; nucleotides outside the gene matches: 6. The CDR3 is made up of 13 amino acids. Germline assignment: CDR1 MNHEY and CDR2 SVGAGI. The CDR3 here is CASSSGTAIEAFF. The CDR3, as DNA: TGTGCCAGCAGTTCCGGGACAGCTATTGAAGCTTTCTTT.

The rearrangement joins TRBV10-2 to TRBJ1-2; D gene unclear. CDR1 is WSHSY, CDR2 SAAADI, per germline. The CDR3 sequence is 14 residues long. The V and J ends lost 3 bases and 0 bases respectively, with 8 bases between them. The CDR3 region is CASSDRFSNYGYTF. CDR3 DNA: TGCGCCAGCAGTGACCGTTTTTCTAACTATGGCTACACCTTC.

The chain employs TRBV11-3 and TRBJ2-1; 13 positions match TRBD2. Per the germline V gene, CDR1 is SGHNT and CDR2 is YENEEA. The length of the CDR3 is 17 residues. After removal of 7 bases from V and 8 bases from J, the junction contained 14 bases not matched to a gene. CDR3 in DNA: TGTGCCAGCACCTCCAGAGGACTAGCGGGAGTGGTGGATGAGCAGTTCTTC. Its protein is CASTSRGLAGVVDEQFF.

The rearrangement joins TRBV30 to TRBJ2-1; perhaps TRBD1 as D (6 bases). From germline, CDR1 is GTSNPN and CDR2 SVGIG (reference sequence). Trimming removed 3 bases at V and 0 bases at J, with 9 bases between. The CDR3 is 14 amino acids. Written as DNA, the CDR3 is TGTGCCTGGAGCGGGACAACCTCCTACAATGAGCAGTTCTTC. Amino acid sequence: CAWSGTTSYNEQFF.

The chain recombines TRBV5-6 with TRBJ2-7, with D perhaps TRBD2 (5 bases). Germline CDR1 SGHDT, CDR2 YYEEEE. There are 13 residues in the CDR3. V lost 3 bases and J 4 bases, leaving 11 bases between the germline ends. The CDR3 DNA reads as TGTGCCAGCAGCTCCGTGCCGGGGTACGAGCAGTACTTC. Its protein product is CASSSVPGYEQYF.

This chain joins TRBV27 and TRBJ2-1, with TRBD2 as a possible D gene (5 bases). The length of the CDR3 is 11 residues. Trimming left V 10 bases short and J 4 bases short, with 8 bases between. The germline V gene encodes CDR1 MNHEY and CDR2 SMNVEV (reference sequence). The DNA for the CDR3 is TGTGCCACCCGCGGGTACAATGAGCAGTTCTTC. Its protein is CATRGYNEQFF.

J is TRBJ1-1 and V is TRBV11-3, with D possibly being TRBD1 (5 bases). Germline assignment: CDR1 SGHNT and CDR2 YENEEA. Trimming shortened V by 6 bases and J by 1 base, and 9 bases separated the two germline ends. The CDR3 totals 13 residues. CDR3 sequence (DNA): TGTGCCAGCAGATTCACAGGGAACACTGAAGCTTTCTTT. Encoded protein: CASRFTGNTEAFF. Filled out from reference TRBV11-3 and TRBJ1-1, the complete variable domain reads EAGVVQSPRYKIIEKKQPVAFWCNPISGHNTLYWYLQNLGQGPELLIRYENEEAVDDSQLPKDRFSAERLKGVDSTLKIQPAELGDSAVYLCASRFTGNTEAFFGQGTRLTVV.

This clone was detected only a few times. At one end the junction does not follow the germline gene, possibly because of a read error. The chain links TRBV12-5 to TRBJ1-3; no firm D call. Germline lookup yields CDR1 LGHNT and CDR2 FRNRAP. The CDR3 has 15 residues. The CDR3 DNA follows: TGTGCTAGTGCCCCCGACCGGGGATACGGAATCACCATATATTTT. Translation gives CASAPDRGYGITIYF.

The genes are TRBV7-8 and TRBJ2-7, with 9 bases lining up with TRBD1. This CDR3 has 16 amino acids. Germline CDR1 is SGHVS and CDR2 is FQNEAQ. V trimming: 5 bases; J trimming: 6 bases; junction bases outside the gene matches: 14. The CDR3 nucleotides are TGTGCCAGCAGCCCCAGGCCGGGACAGGGCAATGGCGAGCAGTACTTC. This translates into CASSPRPGQGNGEQYF.

The gene calls are TRBV5-5 and TRBJ2-1, with 13 bases lining up with TRBD2. V gave up 4 bases and J gave up 2 bases; unmatched junction bases: 3. From germline, CDR1 is SGHKS and CDR2 YYEKEE (reference sequence). The CDR3 extends over 16 amino acids. CDR3 in amino acids: CASSAGTSGTYNEQFF. The CDR3 DNA is TGTGCCAGCAGCGCCGGGACTAGCGGGACCTACAATGAGCAGTTCTTC.

This clone turned up a few times. The rearrangement joins TRBV29-1 to TRBJ1-1; D possibly corresponds to TRBD1 (6 bases). This CDR3 region has 14 residues. V was pared by 3 bases and J by 0 bases, with 11 bases between. CDR1 and CDR2 from the germline V gene are SQVTM and ANQGSEA. The CDR3, as DNA: TGCAGCGTTGAGCGGGGGCCCCTGAACACTGAAGCTTTCTTT. This sequence encodes CSVERGPLNTEAFF. Full variable domain (remainder filled in from reference TRBV29-1 and TRBJ1-1): SAVISQKPSRDICQRGTSLTIQCQVDSQVTMMFWYRQQPGQSLTLIATANQGSEATYESGFVIDKFPISRPNLTFSTLTVSNMSPEDSSIYLCSVERGPLNTEAFFGQGTRLTVV.

DNA of the CDR3: TGCGCCAGCAGCGCCGGGACAGAGATTATTAACTATGGCTACACCTTC. It specifies CASSAGTEIINYGYTF. The rearrangement joins TRBV5-1 to TRBJ1-2; TRBD1 matches 7 bases. CDR3 length: 16 residues. Trimming removed 4 bases from V and 1 base from J; junction bases left unmatched: 10. CDR1 is SGHRS and CDR2 is YFSETQ in the germline V gene.

V usage is TRBV7-9 and J usage is TRBJ2-7; D remains unclear. The germline V and J ends were trimmed by 1 base and 6 bases, with 7 bases remaining between them. The CDR3 covers 12 residues. Per the germline V gene, CDR1 is SEHNR and CDR2 is FQNEAQ (reference sequence). DNA of the CDR3: TGTGCCAGCAGCTTAGGGCGCGGCGAGCAGTACTTC. Its translation is CASSLGRGEQYF. Full variable domain (missing parts from reference TRBV7-9 and TRBJ2-7): DTGVSQNPRHKITKRGQNVTFRCDPISEHNRLYWYRQTLGQGPEFLTYFQNEAQLEKSRLLSDRFSAERPKGSFSTLEIQRTEQGDSAMYLCASSLGRGEQYFGPGTRLTVT.

The CDR3 nucleotides are TGTGCCATCTGGGGGGAGGTCGGCTATGGCTACACCTTC. It encodes CAIWGEVGYGYTF. This chain joins TRBV10-3 and TRBJ1-2, with a tentative D call TRBD1 (5 bases). The CDR3 loop spans 13 amino acids. Trimming pared 8 bases from V and 4 bases from J, leaving 14 bases between. Germline values: CDR1 ENHRY, CDR2 SYGVKD.

The rearrangement joins TRBV10-3 to TRBJ2-2, with 7 bases lining up with TRBD1. V lost 5 bases and J lost 1; bases outside the gene matches: 7. The CDR3 is 16 amino acids. Looked up from germline, CDR1 is ENHRY and CDR2 is SYGVKD. The CDR3 region is CAISNTGQENTGELFF. The CDR3 DNA reads TGTGCCATCAGTAATACTGGACAGGAGAACACCGGGGAGCTGTTTTTT.

The chain carries TRBV4-2 and TRBJ1-2; D call uncertain. Germline V gene lookup returns CDR1 LGHNA and CDR2 YNFKEQ. This CDR3 is 14 amino acids long. V was pared by 1 base and J by 3 bases, with 9 bases between. CDR3 in DNA: TGTGCCAGCAGCCAAGGAGGGTTGGACTATGGCTACACCTTC. It specifies CASSQGGLDYGYTF.

In its sample, this clone was seen a few times. The chain has TRBV7-9 and TRBJ1-6; 7 bases map to TRBD1. The germline V gene has CDR1 SEHNR and CDR2 FQNEAQ (reference sequence). Trimming took 1 base from V and 4 from J; bases not matched to a gene: 1. The CDR3 consists of 15 residues. The CDR3 DNA follows: TGTGCCAGCAGCTTAGGACAGGGATATAATTCACCCCTCCACTTT. As protein: CASSLGQGYNSPLHF. Combining the CDR3 with reference TRBV7-9 and TRBJ1-6 gives the whole variable domain DTGVSQNPRHKITKRGQNVTFRCDPISEHNRLYWYRQTLGQGPEFLTYFQNEAQLEKSRLLSDRFSAERPKGSFSTLEIQRTEQGDSAMYLCASSLGQGYNSPLHFGNGTRLTVT.

The J gene is TRBJ2-2, the V gene TRBV4-3; tentative D call: TRBD2 (6 bases). The V end lost 0 bases, the J end lost 2 bases, and 16 bases lay between the germline ends. The CDR3 sequence is 18 residues long. CDR1 and CDR2 from the germline V gene are LGHNA and YSLEER. The CDR3 loop reads CASSQELIGRLNTGELFF. CDR3 bases: TGCGCCAGCAGCCAAGAATTAATCGGGAGACTAAACACCGGGGAGCTGTTTTTT.

CDR3: CASSQVPSGRYEQYF. For the CDR3, the DNA is TGCGCCAGCAGCCAAGTGCCTAGCGGAAGATACGAGCAGTACTTC. The chain recombines TRBV4-3 with TRBJ2-7; TRBD2 matches at 7 bases. The germline V gene encodes CDR1 LGHNA and CDR2 YSLEER. The CDR3 loop spans 15 amino acids. V dropped 1 base and J dropped 4; count of bases not matched to a gene: 7.

This sequence joins TRBV30 and TRBJ1-1; the match to TRBD1 covers 8 bases. Germline V lookup: CDR1 GTSNPN, CDR2 SVGIG (reference sequence). J was trimmed by 4 bases and V by 3 bases; bases with no gene match: 7. This CDR3 has 14 amino acids. The CDR3 region has the DNA TGTGCCTGGAGGGGAACAGGGGGGAGCACTGAAGCTTTCTTT. It codes for CAWRGTGGSTEAFF.

The gene calls are TRBV4-1 and TRBJ1-2; D not certain. The CDR3 extends over 13 amino acids. Germline CDR1 and CDR2: MGHRA and YSYEKL. Trimming left V 2 bases short and J 11 bases short, with 15 bases between. This CDR3 is CASSQPRTAGYTF. CDR3 nucleotide sequence: TGCGCCAGCAGCCAACCAAGGACGGCGGGTTACACCTTC.

The chain combines TRBV15 with TRBJ2-5; D gene unclear. Germline V gene lookup returns CDR1 LNHNV and CDR2 YYDKDF (reference sequence). V was shortened by 4 bases and J by 2 bases, with 5 bases between the two germline ends. The CDR3 has 12 residues. The CDR3 is CATSNWQETQYF. CDR3 nucleotides: TGTGCCACCAGCAACTGGCAAGAGACCCAGTACTTC.

This clone has a single count. This sequence joins TRBV14 and TRBJ1-1, with D tentatively TRBD1 (6 bases). The germline V gene encodes CDR1 SGHDN and CDR2 FVKESK. The CDR3 sequence is 15 residues long. V lost 3 bases, J lost 7 bases, and 18 bases lay in between. CDR3 coding DNA: TGTGCCAGCAGCCATCTCCCGCGGGGGGCTTATGAAGCTTTCTTT. It is translated as CASSHLPRGAYEAFF.